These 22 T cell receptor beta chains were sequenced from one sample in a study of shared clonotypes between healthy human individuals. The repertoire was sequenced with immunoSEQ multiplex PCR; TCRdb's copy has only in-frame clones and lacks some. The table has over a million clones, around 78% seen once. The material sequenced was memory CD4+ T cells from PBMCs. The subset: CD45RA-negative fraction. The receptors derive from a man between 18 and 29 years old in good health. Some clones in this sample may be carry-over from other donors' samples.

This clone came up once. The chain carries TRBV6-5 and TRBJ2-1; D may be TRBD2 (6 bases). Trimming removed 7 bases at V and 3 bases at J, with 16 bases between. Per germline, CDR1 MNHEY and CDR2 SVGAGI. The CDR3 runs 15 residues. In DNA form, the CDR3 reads TGTGCCAGCAAAGAGGGGCTAGCGATCTACAATGAGCAGTTCTTC. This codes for CASKEGLAIYNEQFF.

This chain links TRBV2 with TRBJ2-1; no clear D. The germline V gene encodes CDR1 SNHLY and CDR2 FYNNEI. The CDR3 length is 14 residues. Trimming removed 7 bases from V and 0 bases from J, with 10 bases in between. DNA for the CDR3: TGTGCCAGCAATTCCGTGAGCTCCTACAATGAGCAGTTCTTC. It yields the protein CASNSVSSYNEQFF.

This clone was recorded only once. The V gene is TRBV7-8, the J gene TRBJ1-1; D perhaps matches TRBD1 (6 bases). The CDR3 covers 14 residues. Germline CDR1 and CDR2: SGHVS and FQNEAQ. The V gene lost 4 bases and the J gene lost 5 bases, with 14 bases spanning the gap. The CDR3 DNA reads TGTGCCAGCAGCTCGGGACATTTGAGGACTGAAGCTTTCTTT. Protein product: CASSSGHLRTEAFF. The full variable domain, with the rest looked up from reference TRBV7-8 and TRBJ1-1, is GAGVSQSPRYKVAKRGQDVALRCDPISGHVSLFWYQQALGQGPEFLTYFQNEAQLDKSGLPSDRFFAERPEGSVSTLKIQRTQQEDSAVYLCASSSGHLRTEAFFGQGTRLTVV.

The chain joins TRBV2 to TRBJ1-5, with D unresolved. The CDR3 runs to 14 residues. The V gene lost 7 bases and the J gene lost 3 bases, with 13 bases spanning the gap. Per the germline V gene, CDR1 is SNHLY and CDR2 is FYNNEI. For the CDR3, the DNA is TGTGCCAGCATTCTTCTGGACCCCAATCAGCCCCAGCATTTT. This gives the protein CASILLDPNQPQHF.

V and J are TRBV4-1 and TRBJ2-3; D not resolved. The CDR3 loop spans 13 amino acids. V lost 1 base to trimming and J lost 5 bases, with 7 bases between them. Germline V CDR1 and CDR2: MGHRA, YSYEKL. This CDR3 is CASSQGLEDTQYF. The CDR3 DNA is TGCGCCAGCAGCCAAGGGCTGGAAGATACGCAGTATTTT.

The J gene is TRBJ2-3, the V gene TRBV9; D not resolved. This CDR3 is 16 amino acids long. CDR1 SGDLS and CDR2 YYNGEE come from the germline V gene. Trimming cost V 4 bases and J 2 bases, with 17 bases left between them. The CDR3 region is CASSPGRRQITDTQYF. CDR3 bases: TGTGCCAGCAGCCCAGGTCGCCGTCAAATCACAGATACGCAGTATTTT.

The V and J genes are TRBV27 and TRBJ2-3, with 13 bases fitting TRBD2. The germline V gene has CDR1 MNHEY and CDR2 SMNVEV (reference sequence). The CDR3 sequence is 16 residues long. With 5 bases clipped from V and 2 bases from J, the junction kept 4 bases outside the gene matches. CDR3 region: CASSRGTSGVTDTQYF. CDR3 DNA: TGTGCCAGCAGTAGAGGGACTAGCGGGGTCACAGATACGCAGTATTTT.

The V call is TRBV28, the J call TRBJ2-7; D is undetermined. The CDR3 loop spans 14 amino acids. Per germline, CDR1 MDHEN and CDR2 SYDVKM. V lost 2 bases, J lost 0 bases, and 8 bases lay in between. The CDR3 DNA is TGTGCCAGCAGTTTACGGCCGGGCTCCTACGAGCAGTACTTC. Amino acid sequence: CASSLRPGSYEQYF.

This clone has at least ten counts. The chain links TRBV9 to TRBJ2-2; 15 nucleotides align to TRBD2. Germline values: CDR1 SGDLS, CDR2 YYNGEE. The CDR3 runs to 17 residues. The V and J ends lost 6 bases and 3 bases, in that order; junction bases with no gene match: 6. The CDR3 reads CASTMGLAGGDTGELFF. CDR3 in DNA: TGTGCCAGCACCATGGGACTAGCGGGAGGCGACACCGGGGAGCTGTTTTTT.

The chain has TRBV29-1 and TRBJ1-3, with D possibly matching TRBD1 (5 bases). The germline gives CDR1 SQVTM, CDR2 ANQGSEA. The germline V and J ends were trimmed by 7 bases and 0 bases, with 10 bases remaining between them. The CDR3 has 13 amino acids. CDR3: CSAEGSSGNTIYF. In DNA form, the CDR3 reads TGCAGCGCCGAGGGGTCCTCTGGAAACACCATATATTTT.

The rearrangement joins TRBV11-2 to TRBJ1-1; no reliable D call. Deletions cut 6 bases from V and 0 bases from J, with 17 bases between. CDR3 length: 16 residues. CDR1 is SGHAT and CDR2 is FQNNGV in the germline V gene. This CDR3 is CASRIAGLGMNTEAFF. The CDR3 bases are TGTGCCAGCAGAATAGCGGGGTTGGGGATGAACACTGAAGCTTTCTTT. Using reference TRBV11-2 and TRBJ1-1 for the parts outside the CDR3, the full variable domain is EAGVAQSPRYKIIEKRQSVAFWCNPISGHATLYWYQQILGQGPKLLIQFQNNGVVDDSQLPKDRFSAERLKGVDSTLKIQPAKLEDSAVYLCASRIAGLGMNTEAFFGQGTRLTVV.

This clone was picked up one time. The CDR3 DNA reads TGTGCCAGCAGCGTCCGAACAGGGGGCGTGAATTCACCCCTCCACTTT. Residues: CASSVRTGGVNSPLHF. The gene calls are TRBV9 and TRBJ1-6, with 9 bases identical to TRBD1. V dropped 2 bases and J dropped 7; count of bases not matched to a gene: 7. The CDR3 has 16 residues. Germline CDR1 is SGDLS and CDR2 is YYNGEE.

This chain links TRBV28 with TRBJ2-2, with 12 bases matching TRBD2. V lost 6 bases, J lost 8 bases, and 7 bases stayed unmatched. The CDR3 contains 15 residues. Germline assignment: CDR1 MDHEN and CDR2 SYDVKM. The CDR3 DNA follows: TGTGCCAGCAGCCTAAGGACTAGCGGGATGGGGGAGCTGTTTTTT. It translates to CASSLRTSGMGELFF.

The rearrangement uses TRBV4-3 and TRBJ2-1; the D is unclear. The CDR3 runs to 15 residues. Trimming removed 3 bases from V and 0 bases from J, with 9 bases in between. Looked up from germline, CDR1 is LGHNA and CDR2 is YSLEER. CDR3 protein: CASSHLGRSYNEQFF. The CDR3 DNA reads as TGCGCCAGCAGCCACCTAGGGCGCTCCTACAATGAGCAGTTCTTC.

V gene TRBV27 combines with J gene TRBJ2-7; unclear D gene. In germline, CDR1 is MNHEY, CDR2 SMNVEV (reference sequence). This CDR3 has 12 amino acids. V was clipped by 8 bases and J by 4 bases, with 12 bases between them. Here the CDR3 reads CASGRRPYEQYF. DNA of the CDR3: TGTGCCAGCGGGCGACGGCCATACGAGCAGTACTTC.

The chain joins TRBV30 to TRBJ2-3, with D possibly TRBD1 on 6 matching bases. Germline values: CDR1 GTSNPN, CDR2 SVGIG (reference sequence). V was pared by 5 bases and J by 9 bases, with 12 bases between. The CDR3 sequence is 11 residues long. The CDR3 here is CAWGGIGTQYF. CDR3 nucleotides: TGTGCCTGGGGGGGCATAGGCACGCAGTATTTT.

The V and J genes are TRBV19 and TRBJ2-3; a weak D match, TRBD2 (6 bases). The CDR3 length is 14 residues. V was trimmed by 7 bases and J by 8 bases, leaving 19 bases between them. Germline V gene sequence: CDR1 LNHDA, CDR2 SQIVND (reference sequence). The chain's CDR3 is CASKGGAGEGTQYF. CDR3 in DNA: TGTGCCAGTAAAGGAGGGGCCGGTGAGGGTACGCAGTATTTT.

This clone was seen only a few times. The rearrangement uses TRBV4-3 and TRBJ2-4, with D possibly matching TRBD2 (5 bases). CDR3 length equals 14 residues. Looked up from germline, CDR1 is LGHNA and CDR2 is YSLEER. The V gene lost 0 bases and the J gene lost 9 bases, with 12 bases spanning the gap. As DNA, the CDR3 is TGCGCCAGCAGCCAAGAAGTTGGCGGAGGCATTCAGTACTTC. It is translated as CASSQEVGGGIQYF.

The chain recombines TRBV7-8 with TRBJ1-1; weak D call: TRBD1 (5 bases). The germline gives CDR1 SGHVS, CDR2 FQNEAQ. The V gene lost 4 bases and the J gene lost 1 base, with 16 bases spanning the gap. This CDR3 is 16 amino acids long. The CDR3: CASSSSQALTNTEAFF. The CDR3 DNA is TGTGCCAGCAGCTCCTCACAGGCCCTTACGAACACTGAAGCTTTCTTT.

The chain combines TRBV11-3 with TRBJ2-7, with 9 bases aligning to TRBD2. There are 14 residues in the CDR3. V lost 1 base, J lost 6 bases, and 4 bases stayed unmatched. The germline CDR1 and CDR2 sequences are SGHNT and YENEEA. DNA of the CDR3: TGTGCCAGCAGCTTAGGTGGGACTAGCAGCGAGCAGTACTTC. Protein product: CASSLGGTSSEQYF.

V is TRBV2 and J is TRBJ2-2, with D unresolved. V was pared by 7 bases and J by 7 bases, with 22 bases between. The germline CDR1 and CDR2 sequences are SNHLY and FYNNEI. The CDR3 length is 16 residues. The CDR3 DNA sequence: TGTGCCAGCATGCGGAGCCCTTATAGGCTTGGCGGGGAGCTGTTTTTT. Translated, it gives CASMRSPYRLGGELFF. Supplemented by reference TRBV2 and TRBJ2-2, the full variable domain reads EPEVTQTPSHQVTQMGQEVILRCVPISNHLYFYWYRQILGQKVEFLVSFYNNEISEKSEIFDDQFSVERPDGSNFTLKIRSTKLEDSAMYFCASMRSPYRLGGELFFGEGSRLTVL.

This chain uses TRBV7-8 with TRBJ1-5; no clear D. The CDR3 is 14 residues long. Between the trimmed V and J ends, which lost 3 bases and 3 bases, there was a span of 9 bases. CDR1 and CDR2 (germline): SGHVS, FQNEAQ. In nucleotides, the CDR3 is TGTGCCAGCAGCTTGTTTCAGTTCAATCAGCCCCAGCATTTT. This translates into CASSLFQFNQPQHF.